These 11 T cell receptor beta chains came from one sample sequenced in a study of T cell repertoires in cytomegalovirus infection (dated by TCRdb to the late 2010s). Their cognate antigens are unknown. The sequencing machine was an Illumina HiSeq 1500. The public reads were reprocessed in TCRdb via fastp at Q25 and MiXCR, keeping in-frame beta chains. CDR3 protein duplicates are merged, each entry listing the most common genes and DNA. Present in this sample are 75,000 to 100,000 distinct CDR3 sequences, around 28% of which were seen just once. The ten top clones hold about 65% of the sample. Interpreted using the paper, the treatment or condition label stands for: in vitro stimulation with specific CMV peptide epitopes to enrich CMV-specific T cells. The sequences come from CD8+ T cells from cultured PBMCs, collected from culture after CMV antigen stimulation. These TCRs come from a human donor in good health (CMV status not recorded). Some clones in this sample may be carry-over from other donors' samples.

This chain joins TRBV28 and TRBJ2-1; D ambiguous. V lost 5 bases and J 7 bases, leaving 9 bases between the germline ends. CDR1 and CDR2 from the germline V gene are MDHEN and SYDVKM. The CDR3 loop spans 12 amino acids. DNA for the CDR3: TGTGCCAGCAGTAAGGACGGAAATGAGCAGTTCTTC. This encodes CASSKDGNEQFF. Complete variable domain (other parts from reference TRBV28 and TRBJ2-1): DVKVTQSSRYLVKRTGEKVFLECVQDMDHENMFWYRQDPGLGLRLIYFSYDVKMKEKGDIPEGYSVSREKKERFSLILESASTNQTSMYLCASSKDGNEQFFGPGTRLTVL.

This clonotype occurred a few times. V gene TRBV11-2 combines with J gene TRBJ1-1; 10 nucleotides match TRBD1. After removal of 3 bases from V and 4 bases from J, the junction contained 2 bases not matched to a gene. The V gene's germline CDR1 is SGHAT and CDR2 FQNNGV. The CDR3 length is 14 residues. The CDR3, as DNA: TGTGCCAGCAGCTTCGGACAGGGGGGCACTGAAGCTTTCTTT. This sequence encodes CASSFGQGGTEAFF.

This clonotype was picked up a small number of times. The V and J genes are TRBV5-4 and TRBJ1-2, with D maybe TRBD1 (5 bases). The CDR3 totals 13 residues. From germline, CDR1 is SGHNT and CDR2 YYREEE (reference sequence). Trimming shortened V by 7 bases and J by 7 bases, and 17 bases separated the two germline ends. The CDR3 DNA follows: TGTGCCAGCCTGGGGCCCGCAAGTATTGGCTACACCTTC. It is translated as CASLGPASIGYTF.

This clonotype was detected only a few times. V is TRBV7-8 and J is TRBJ2-1; 8 bases agree with TRBD2. The CDR3 length is 19 residues. V was clipped by 2 bases and J by 3 bases; unmatched bases: 15. Per germline, CDR1 SGHVS and CDR2 FQNEAQ. The CDR3 region is CASSLTPRAAGEVYNEQFF. CDR3 DNA: TGTGCCAGCAGCTTAACCCCACGGGCAGCGGGGGAAGTCTACAATGAGCAGTTCTTC. Full variable domain (remainder filled in from reference TRBV7-8 and TRBJ2-1): GAGVSQSPRYKVAKRGQDVALRCDPISGHVSLFWYQQALGQGPEFLTYFQNEAQLDKSGLPSDRFFAERPEGSVSTLKIQRTQQEDSAVYLCASSLTPRAAGEVYNEQFFGPGTRLTVL.

The V call is TRBV27, the J call TRBJ1-2, with a possible D match to TRBD1 (5 bases). Trimming cost V 6 bases and J 5 bases, with 7 bases left between them. Germline CDR1 is MNHEY and CDR2 is SMNVEV (reference sequence). The CDR3 covers 11 residues. The CDR3, as DNA: TGTGCCAGCAGCCCAGGGTATGGCTACACCTTC. This gives the protein CASSPGYGYTF.

V gene TRBV28 combines with J gene TRBJ2-7; 7 nucleotides line up with TRBD1. This CDR3 comprises 14 residues. Germline CDR1 MDHEN, CDR2 SYDVKM. V dropped 6 bases and J dropped 1; count of bases not matched to a gene: 6. The CDR3 is CASSHLGQSYEQYF. CDR3 nucleotide sequence: TGTGCCAGCAGCCATCTGGGACAGTCCTACGAGCAGTACTTC.

This clonotype has ten or more counts. V gene TRBV7-2 combines with J gene TRBJ2-3; no clear D. The CDR3 consists of 15 residues. Germline CDR1 and CDR2: SGHTA and FQGNSA. Deletions cut 5 bases from V and 0 bases from J, with 12 bases between. CDR3 nucleotides: TGTGCCAGCAGCCAAGGGTGGGTTAGCACAGATACGCAGTATTTT. Translation: CASSQGWVSTDTQYF. The variable domain in full, with the rest retrieved from reference TRBV7-2 and TRBJ2-3, is GAGVSQSPSNKVTEKGKDVELRCDPISGHTALYWYRQSLGQGLEFLIYFQGNSAPDKSGLPSDRFSAERTGGSVSTLTIQRTQQEDSAVYLCASSQGWVSTDTQYFGPGTRLTVL.

The V gene is TRBV12-3 or TRBV12-4, the J gene TRBJ2-3; 8 nucleotides line up with TRBD2. This CDR3 spans 15 amino acids. The ends lost 4 bases at V and 3 bases at J; junction bases unmatched: 6. CDR3 bases: TGTGCCAGCAGTTGGAGCGGGGGTGTAACAGATACGCAGTATTTT. It specifies CASSWSGGVTDTQYF.

The CDR3 is CASSEKTQGGLDEQYF. CDR3 nucleotides: TGTGCCAGCAGTGAAAAGACCCAGGGAGGTCTCGACGAGCAGTACTTC. This sequence joins TRBV6-1 and TRBJ2-7; tentative D call: TRBD2 (6 bases). V gave up 2 bases and J gave up 5 bases, with 19 bases separating them. The germline V gene encodes CDR1 MNHNS and CDR2 SASEGT. The CDR3 loop spans 16 amino acids.

This chain links TRBV19 with TRBJ1-1, with D perhaps matching TRBD1 (6 bases). This CDR3 has 14 amino acids. In germline, CDR1 is LNHDA, CDR2 SQIVND (reference sequence). V gave up 3 bases and J gave up 4 bases, with 12 bases separating them. CDR3 bases: TGTGCCAGTAGTATTTCAGGGGTCGGCACTGAAGCTTTCTTT. Protein: CASSISGVGTEAFF.

The chain combines TRBV7-8 with TRBJ2-1; a possible D gene is TRBD2 (5 bases). Germline CDR1 SGHVS, CDR2 FQNEAQ. The CDR3 covers 14 residues. The V end was cut by 5 bases, the J end by 6 bases, with 14 bases between. Here the CDR3 DNA reads TGTGCCAGCAGCGTCGTCGGGGTGGCCAATGAGCAGTTCTTC. Residues: CASSVVGVANEQFF. The whole variable domain, filled in from reference TRBV7-8 and TRBJ2-1, reads GAGVSQSPRYKVAKRGQDVALRCDPISGHVSLFWYQQALGQGPEFLTYFQNEAQLDKSGLPSDRFFAERPEGSVSTLKIQRTQQEDSAVYLCASSVVGVANEQFFGPGTRLTVL.